Described below is a single T cell receptor (beta chain) sequence and its context. Its cognate antigen is unknown. The sample originates from a study of blood T cells in healthy people across ages. Study-wide findings and caveats: The long-lived group displayed more naive CD4+ cells, plus higher diversity, than the aged donors did. As age increased, TCR beta diversity per million T cells fell in a roughly linear fashion.

Sample-barcoded 5' priming and a J-beta primer mix drove a second PCR of about 6 to 11 cycles. Researchers report that a template-switch adaptor with 12 random nucleotides tagged each cDNA molecule. The yield of each sample was at least 2.5 million CDR3-containing paired-end reads. TCRdb fed the 5' RACE reads into MiXCR, producing one record per CDR3 protein. The sample has 600,000 or so distinct CDR3 sequences; about 30% are singletons. Specimen: blood. The source of this sequence is a woman aged 80 or over in good health.

CDR3 residues: CSARNLGGSRNEQYF. For the CDR3, the DNA is TGCAGTGCTAGAAATCTAGGAGGGTCCCGTAACGAGCAGTACTTC. V is TRBV20-1 and J is TRBJ2-5; possible D gene TRBD2, 6 bases. The better agreement between TRBJ2-7 and the DNA end casts doubt on the J call. Germline V CDR1 and CDR2: DFQATT, SNEGSKA (reference sequence). This CDR3 has 15 residues.